The present entry profiles one TCR beta chain with its context. This sample is part of a study of CD8 T cells in Susac syndrome. The patients serving as multiple sclerosis controls were treatment-naive. They had stable or active relapsing-remitting disease and fulfilled revised McDonald criteria. The CDR3 runs to 13 residues. Per germline, CDR1 MGHDK and CDR2 SYGVNS. V lost 7 bases and J lost 4, with 13 bases in between. With random hexamers, reverse transcription was performed on roughly 0.45 to 1 ug of RNA. A multiplex approach, immunoSEQ multiplex PCR, amplified TCR beta CDR3 across 54 Vbeta and 13 Jbeta. TCRdb re-called the immunoSEQ multiplex PCR reads through MiXCR, storing one row per CDR3 protein. The data contain 150,000 to 200,000 distinct CDR3 sequences, less than 95% of them singletons.

The origin of this receptor is a human donor with multiple sclerosis. This chain connects TRBV25-1 to TRBJ2-5, with unresolved D. Sequenced input: CD4+ T cells from PBMCs. The DNA of the CDR3 is TGTGCCAGCACCTGGAACGCCCCAGAGACCCAGTACTTC. It codes for CASTWNAPETQYF.